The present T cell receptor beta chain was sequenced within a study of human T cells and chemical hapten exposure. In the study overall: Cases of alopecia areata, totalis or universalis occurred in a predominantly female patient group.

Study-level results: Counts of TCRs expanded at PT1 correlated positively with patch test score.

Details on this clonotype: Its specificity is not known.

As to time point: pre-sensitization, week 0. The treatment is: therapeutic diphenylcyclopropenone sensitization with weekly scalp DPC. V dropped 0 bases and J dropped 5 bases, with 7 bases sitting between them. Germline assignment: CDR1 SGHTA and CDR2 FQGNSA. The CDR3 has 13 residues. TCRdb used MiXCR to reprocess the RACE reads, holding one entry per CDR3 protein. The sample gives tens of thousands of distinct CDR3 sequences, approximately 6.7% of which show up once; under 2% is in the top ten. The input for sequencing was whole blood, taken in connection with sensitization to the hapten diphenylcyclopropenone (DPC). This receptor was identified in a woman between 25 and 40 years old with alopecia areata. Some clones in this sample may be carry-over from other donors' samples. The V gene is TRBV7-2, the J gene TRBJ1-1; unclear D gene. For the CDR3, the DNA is TGTGCCAGCAGCTTAGCGCAGGAGACTGAAGCTTTCTTT. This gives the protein CASSLAQETEAFF.